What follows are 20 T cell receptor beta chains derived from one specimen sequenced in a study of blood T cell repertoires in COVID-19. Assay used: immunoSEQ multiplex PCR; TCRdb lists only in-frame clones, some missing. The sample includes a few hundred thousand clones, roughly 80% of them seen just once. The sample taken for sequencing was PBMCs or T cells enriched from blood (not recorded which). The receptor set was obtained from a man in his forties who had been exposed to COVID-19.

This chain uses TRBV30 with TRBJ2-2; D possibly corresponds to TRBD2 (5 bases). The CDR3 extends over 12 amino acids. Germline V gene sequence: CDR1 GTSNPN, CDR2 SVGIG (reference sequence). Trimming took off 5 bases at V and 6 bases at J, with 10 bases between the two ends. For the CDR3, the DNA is TGTGCCTGGCAACTAGTGGCCGGGGAGCTGTTTTTT. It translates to CAWQLVAGELFF.

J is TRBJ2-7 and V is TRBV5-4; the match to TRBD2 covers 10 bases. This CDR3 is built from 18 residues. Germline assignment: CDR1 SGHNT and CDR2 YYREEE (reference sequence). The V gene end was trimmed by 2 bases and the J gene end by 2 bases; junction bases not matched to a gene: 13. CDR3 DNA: TGTGCCAGCAGCTTTAGACAGGCGGGGGGACTAGCGACCTACGAGCAGTACTTC. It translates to CASSFRQAGGLATYEQYF.

This CDR3 is CSVEARQALNTEAFF. The CDR3 bases are TGCAGCGTTGAGGCGAGACAGGCCTTGAACACTGAAGCTTTCTTT. The chain links TRBV29-1 to TRBJ1-1; a possible D gene is TRBD1 (6 bases). The CDR3 length is 15 residues. Germline assignment: CDR1 SQVTM and CDR2 ANQGSEA. V lost 3 bases and J 0 bases, leaving 14 bases between the germline ends.

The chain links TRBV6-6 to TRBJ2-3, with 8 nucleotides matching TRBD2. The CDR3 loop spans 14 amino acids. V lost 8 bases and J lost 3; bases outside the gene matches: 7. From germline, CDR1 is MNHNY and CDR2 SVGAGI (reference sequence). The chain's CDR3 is CASLGSGNTDTQYF. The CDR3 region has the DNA TGTGCCAGCCTTGGTAGCGGGAATACAGATACGCAGTATTTT.

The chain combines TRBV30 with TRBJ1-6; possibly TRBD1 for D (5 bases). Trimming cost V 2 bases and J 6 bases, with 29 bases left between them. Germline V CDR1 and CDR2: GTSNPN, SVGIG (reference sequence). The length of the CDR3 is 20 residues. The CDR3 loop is CAWSSSRTLGRAPVNSPLHF. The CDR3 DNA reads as TGTGCCTGGAGTTCAAGTCGGACACTGGGCCGGGCCCCAGTTAATTCACCCCTCCACTTT.

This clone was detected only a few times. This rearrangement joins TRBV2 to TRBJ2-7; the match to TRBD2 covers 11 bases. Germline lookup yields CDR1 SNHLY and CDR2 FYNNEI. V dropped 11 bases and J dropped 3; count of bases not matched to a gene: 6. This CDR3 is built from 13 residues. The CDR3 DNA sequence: TGTGCCGAGCTCGGGACTAGCGGCTACGAGCAGTACTTC. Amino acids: CAELGTSGYEQYF.

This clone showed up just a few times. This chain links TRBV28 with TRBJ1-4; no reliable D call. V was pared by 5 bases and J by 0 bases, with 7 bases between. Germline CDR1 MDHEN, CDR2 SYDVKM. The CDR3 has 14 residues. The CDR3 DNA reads TGTGCCAGCAGTCAGTTTGCAACTAATGAAAAACTGTTTTTT. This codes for CASSQFATNEKLFF. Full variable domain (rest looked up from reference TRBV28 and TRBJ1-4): DVKVTQSSRYLVKRTGEKVFLECVQDMDHENMFWYRQDPGLGLRLIYFSYDVKMKEKGDIPEGYSVSREKKERFSLILESASTNQTSMYLCASSQFATNEKLFFGSGTQLSVL.

For the CDR3, the DNA is TGTGCCAGCAGCTTAGGAGACTCAGGGGGCTACACCTTC. Translating gives CASSLGDSGGYTF. This chain joins TRBV13 and TRBJ1-2, with D perhaps matching TRBD1 (5 bases). Between the trimmed V and J ends, which lost 0 bases and 8 bases, there was a span of 10 bases. CDR3 length: 13 amino acids. Germline loops: CDR1 PRHDT, CDR2 FYEKMQ (reference sequence).

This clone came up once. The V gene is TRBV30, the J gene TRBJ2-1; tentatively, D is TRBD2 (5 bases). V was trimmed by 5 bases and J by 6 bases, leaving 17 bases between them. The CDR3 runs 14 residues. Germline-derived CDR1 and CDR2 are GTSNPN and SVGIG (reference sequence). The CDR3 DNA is TGTGCCTGGCAGCGGACTCGACGTGGCAATGAGCAGTTCTTC. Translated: CAWQRTRRGNEQFF.

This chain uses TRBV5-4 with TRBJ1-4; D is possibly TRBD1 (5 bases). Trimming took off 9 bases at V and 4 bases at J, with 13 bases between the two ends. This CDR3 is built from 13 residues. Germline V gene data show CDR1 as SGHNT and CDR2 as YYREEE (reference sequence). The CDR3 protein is CATTRDSNEKLFF. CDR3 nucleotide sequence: TGTGCCACTACGCGAGACAGTAATGAAAAACTGTTTTTT.

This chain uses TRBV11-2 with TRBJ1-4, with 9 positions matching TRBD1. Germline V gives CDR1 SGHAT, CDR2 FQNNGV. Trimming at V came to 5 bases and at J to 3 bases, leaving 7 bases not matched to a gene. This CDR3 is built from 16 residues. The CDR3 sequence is CASSRYGTGSNEKLFF. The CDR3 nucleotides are TGTGCCAGCAGCCGTTACGGGACAGGGTCTAATGAAAAACTGTTTTTT.

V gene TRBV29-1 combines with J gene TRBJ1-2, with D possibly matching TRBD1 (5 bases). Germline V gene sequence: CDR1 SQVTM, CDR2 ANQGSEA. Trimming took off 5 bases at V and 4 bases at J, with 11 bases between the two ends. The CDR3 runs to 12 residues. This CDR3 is CSVPHRTYGYTF. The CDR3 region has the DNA TGCAGCGTTCCGCACAGGACCTATGGCTACACCTTC.

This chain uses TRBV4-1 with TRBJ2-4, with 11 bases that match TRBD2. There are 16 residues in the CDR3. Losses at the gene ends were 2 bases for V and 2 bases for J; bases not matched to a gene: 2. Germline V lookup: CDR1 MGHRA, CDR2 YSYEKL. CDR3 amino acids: CASSQRLAGTKNIQYF. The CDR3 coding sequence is TGCGCCAGCAGCCAACGACTAGCGGGAACCAAAAACATTCAGTACTTC.

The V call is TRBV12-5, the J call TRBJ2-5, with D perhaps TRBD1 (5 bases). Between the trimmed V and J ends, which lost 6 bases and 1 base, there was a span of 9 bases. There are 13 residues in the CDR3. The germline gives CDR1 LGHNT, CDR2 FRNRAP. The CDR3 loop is CASGSRGQETQYF. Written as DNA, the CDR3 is TGTGCTAGTGGAAGTAGGGGCCAAGAGACCCAGTACTTC.

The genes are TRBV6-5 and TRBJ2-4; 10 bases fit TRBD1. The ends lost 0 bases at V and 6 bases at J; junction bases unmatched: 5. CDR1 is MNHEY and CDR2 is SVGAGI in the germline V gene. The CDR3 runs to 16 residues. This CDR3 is CASSYSGTGVRNIQYF. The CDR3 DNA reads TGTGCCAGCAGTTACTCGGGGACAGGGGTTAGAAACATTCAGTACTTC.

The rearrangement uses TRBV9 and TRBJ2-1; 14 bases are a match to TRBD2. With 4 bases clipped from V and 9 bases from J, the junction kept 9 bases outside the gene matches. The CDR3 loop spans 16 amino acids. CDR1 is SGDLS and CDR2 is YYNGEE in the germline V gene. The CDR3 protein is CASSSGLAGAIGEQFF. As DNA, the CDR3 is TGTGCCAGCAGCTCGGGACTAGCGGGAGCAATTGGTGAGCAGTTCTTC. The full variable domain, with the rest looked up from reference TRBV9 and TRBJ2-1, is DSGVTQTPKHLITATGQRVTLRCSPRSGDLSVYWYQQSLDQGLQFLIQYYNGEERAKGNILERFSAQQFPDLHSELNLSSLELGDSALYFCASSSGLAGAIGEQFFGPGTRLTVL.

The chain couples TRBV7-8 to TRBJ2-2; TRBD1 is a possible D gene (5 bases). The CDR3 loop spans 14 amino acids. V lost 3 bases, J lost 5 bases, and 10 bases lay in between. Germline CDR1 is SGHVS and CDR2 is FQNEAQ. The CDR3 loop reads CASSFREGTGELFF. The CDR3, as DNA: TGTGCCAGCAGCTTCAGGGAAGGGACCGGGGAGCTGTTTTTT.

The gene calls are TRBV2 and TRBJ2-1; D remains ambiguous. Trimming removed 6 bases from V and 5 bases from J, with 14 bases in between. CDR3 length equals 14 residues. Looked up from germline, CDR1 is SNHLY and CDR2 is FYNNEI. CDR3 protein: CASSLEVGNNEQFF. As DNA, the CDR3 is TGTGCCAGCAGCCTAGAGGTAGGCAACAATGAGCAGTTCTTC.

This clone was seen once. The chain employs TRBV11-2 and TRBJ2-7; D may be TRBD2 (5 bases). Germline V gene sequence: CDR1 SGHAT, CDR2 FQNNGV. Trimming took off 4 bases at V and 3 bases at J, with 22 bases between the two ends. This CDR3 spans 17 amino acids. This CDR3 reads CASSSKSTRTGSYEQYF. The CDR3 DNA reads TGTGCCAGCAGCTCTAAATCCACTAGGACGGGGAGCTACGAGCAGTACTTC.

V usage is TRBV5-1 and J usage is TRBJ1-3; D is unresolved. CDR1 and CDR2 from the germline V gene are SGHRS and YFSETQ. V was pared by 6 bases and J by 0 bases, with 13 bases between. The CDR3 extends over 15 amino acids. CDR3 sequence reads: CASMARGTSGNTIYF. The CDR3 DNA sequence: TGCGCCAGCATGGCCCGGGGAACCTCTGGAAACACCATATATTTT.